This TCR beta chain was documented in a study of early T cells in non-severe SARS-CoV-2 infection. This clonotype was counted at least ten times. Individual cDNA molecules were tagged with unique molecular identifiers. MiXCR was run by TCRdb on the 5' RACE reads, yielding one entry per CDR3 protein. The sample has 95,000 to 100,000 distinct CDR3 sequences, approximately 11% seen once; the top ten hold roughly 5%. The CDR3 has 14 residues. Germline assignment: CDR1 SNHLY and CDR2 FYNNEI. Trimming removed 1 base from V and 3 bases from J, with 8 bases in between. The material sequenced was whole blood. The chain joins TRBV2 to TRBJ2-3, with D perhaps matching TRBD1 (6 bases). The TCR was taken from an adult who was a healthcare worker with PCR-confirmed SARS-CoV-2 infection or an uninfected control (not recorded which). CDR3 sequence: CASSEGQGTDTQYF. For the CDR3, the DNA is TGTGCCAGCAGTGAAGGGCAGGGGACAGATACGCAGTATTTT.